One and the same sample provided the 30 T cell receptor beta chains below, sequenced in a study of blood T cell repertoires in COVID-19. Assay: immunoSEQ multiplex PCR; the TCRdb copy retains only in-frame clones and omits some. The table lists approximately 160,000 clones, around 83% of them singletons. Source material: peripheral blood. The receptors were sampled from a man aged 45-65 years with active or convalescent COVID-19.

This clone appeared once. This sequence joins TRBV5-1 and TRBJ1-1, with D tentatively TRBD1 (6 bases). With 1 base removed from V and 3 bases from J, the gap between germline ends came to 16 bases. The CDR3 spans 16 residues. CDR1 is SGHRS, CDR2 YFSETQ, per germline. The CDR3 DNA sequence: TGCGCCAGCAGCTTGATGGGGCAAGGGGGGGACACTGAAGCTTTCTTT. Its translation: CASSLMGQGGDTEAFF.

The V call is TRBV10-3, the J call TRBJ2-3; TRBD2 agrees at 8 bases. The CDR3 length is 13 residues. Germline CDR1 is ENHRY and CDR2 is SYGVKD. With 6 bases clipped from V and 2 bases from J, the junction kept 1 base outside the gene matches. CDR3 coding DNA: TGTGCCATCAGAGCGGGGGTCACAGATACGCAGTATTTT. It encodes CAIRAGVTDTQYF.

The chain has TRBV29-1 and TRBJ1-4; 9 positions match TRBD1. Germline assignment: CDR1 SQVTM and CDR2 ANQGSEA. The CDR3 is 14 amino acids. V lost 5 bases and J lost 6; bases outside the gene matches: 7. CDR3 sequence: CSVYLDRGYEKLFF. The CDR3 bases are TGCAGCGTTTATCTGGACAGGGGTTATGAAAAACTGTTTTTT.

A few counts support this clone. This chain links TRBV9 with TRBJ1-4; perhaps TRBD1 as D (6 bases). CDR1 is SGDLS and CDR2 is YYNGEE in the germline V gene. V was pared by 5 bases and J by 7 bases, with 15 bases between. CDR3 length: 14 residues. This CDR3 reads CASSAQGEGEKLFF. The DNA of the CDR3 is TGTGCCAGCAGTGCACAGGGAGAGGGTGAAAAACTGTTTTTT.

The V call is TRBV6-2 or TRBV6-3, the J call TRBJ1-5; D is unresolved. The CDR3 sequence is 15 residues long. The V end lost 2 bases, the J end lost 5 bases, and 13 bases lay between the germline ends. Germline V CDR1 and CDR2: MNHEY, SVGEGT. CDR3 bases: TGTGCCAGCAGTTACAGCCCCGGGGAAGATCAGCCCCAGCATTTT. Translation: CASSYSPGEDQPQHF.

This clone appeared a single time. The chain carries TRBV20-1 and TRBJ1-1; D call uncertain. CDR1 is DFQATT, CDR2 SNEGSKA, per germline (reference sequence). CDR3 length equals 11 residues. V was cut by 7 bases and J by 5 bases, with 11 bases left in between. This CDR3 is CSGYWQTEAFF. The CDR3 bases are TGCAGTGGTTATTGGCAGACTGAAGCTTTCTTT.

This clone was observed once. The chain is built from TRBV5-1 and TRBJ1-3; D possibly corresponds to TRBD1 (5 bases). The V end was cut by 4 bases, the J end by 3 bases, with 8 bases between. Germline assignment: CDR1 SGHRS and CDR2 YFSETQ. CDR3 length equals 13 residues. This CDR3 reads CASSPQVGNTIYF. The CDR3 nucleotides are TGCGCCAGCAGCCCACAGGTTGGAAACACCATATATTTT.

The rearrangement joins TRBV5-4 to TRBJ1-4, with a possible D match to TRBD1 (6 bases). This CDR3 contains 15 residues. The germline V and J ends were trimmed by 5 bases and 0 bases, with 11 bases remaining between them. Per the germline V gene, CDR1 is SGHNT and CDR2 is YYREEE (reference sequence). This CDR3 reads CASSHWTATNEKLFF. DNA of the CDR3: TGTGCCAGCAGTCATTGGACAGCAACTAATGAAAAACTGTTTTTT.

The chain employs TRBV4-3 and TRBJ2-7; TRBD1 might be the D (5 bases). CDR1 and CDR2 from the germline V gene are LGHNA and YSLEER. V lost 0 bases and J 6 bases, leaving 18 bases between the germline ends. This CDR3 region has 16 residues. In DNA form, the CDR3 reads TGCGCCAGCAGCCAAGATAGGGGAACCAGGGTTAGCGAGCAGTACTTC. Translation: CASSQDRGTRVSEQYF.

A single count supports this clone. The V gene is TRBV5-8, the J gene TRBJ2-6, with a weak D call TRBD2 (6 bases). The length of the CDR3 is 16 residues. Per germline, CDR1 SGHTS and CDR2 YDEGEE. Trimming removed 1 base from V and 4 bases from J, with 12 bases in between. The CDR3 reads CASSLRDFSGANVLTF. CDR3 nucleotide sequence: TGTGCCAGCAGCTTGAGGGACTTCTCAGGGGCCAACGTCCTGACTTTC.

V is TRBV7-9 and J is TRBJ2-7; D gene unclear. The CDR3 has 14 residues. The V end lost 1 base, the J end lost 1 base, and 8 bases lay between the germline ends. CDR1 and CDR2 from the germline V gene are SEHNR and FQNEAQ (reference sequence). The CDR3 DNA sequence: TGTGCCAGCAGCTTAGGGCGCGGTTCCTACGAGCAGTACTTC. As protein: CASSLGRGSYEQYF. The whole variable domain, remainder taken from reference TRBV7-9 and TRBJ2-7, is DTGVSQNPRHKITKRGQNVTFRCDPISEHNRLYWYRQTLGQGPEFLTYFQNEAQLEKSRLLSDRFSAERPKGSFSTLEIQRTEQGDSAMYLCASSLGRGSYEQYFGPGTRLTVT.

The V call is TRBV11-2, the J call TRBJ2-7; D might be TRBD1 (7 bases). Germline values: CDR1 SGHAT, CDR2 FQNNGV. The CDR3 totals 15 residues. Trimming cost V 7 bases and J 4 bases, with 20 bases left between them. For the CDR3, the DNA is TGTGCCAGCACCCGGGGCGGGACAGAGAGATACGAGCAGTACTTC. This encodes CASTRGGTERYEQYF.

This rearrangement joins TRBV24-1 to TRBJ1-5, with TRBD1 as a possible D gene (5 bases). This CDR3 has 14 residues. V was clipped by 12 bases and J by 1 base, with 15 bases between them. Germline CDR1 is KGHDR and CDR2 is SFDVKD. This chain's CDR3 is CAAQAGESNQPQHF. The CDR3 DNA is TGTGCCGCCCAAGCGGGGGAAAGCAATCAGCCCCAGCATTTT.

Concerning this clone itself: The sample contains more than one DNA sequence encoding this CDR3. The chain combines TRBV2 with TRBJ2-5; D is uncertain. This CDR3 spans 13 amino acids. Germline V gene data show CDR1 as SNHLY and CDR2 as FYNNEI. The ends were cut back, 2 bases at V and 2 bases at J, with 6 bases in the middle. The CDR3 DNA sequence: TGTGCCAGCAGTGAAAACAGACAAGAGACCCAGTACTTC. Amino acids: CASSENRQETQYF.

The rearrangement joins TRBV5-4 to TRBJ1-1; the match to TRBD1 covers 9 bases. V dropped 4 bases and J dropped 4; count of bases not matched to a gene: 11. The germline V gene has CDR1 SGHNT and CDR2 YYREEE (reference sequence). This CDR3 is 16 amino acids long. CDR3 nucleotide sequence: TGTGCCAGCAGCCCGAAGGTAACAGGGGGCTCCACTGAAGCTTTCTTT. Translating gives CASSPKVTGGSTEAFF.

V is TRBV6-5 and J is TRBJ1-5, with a tentative D call TRBD1 (5 bases). Per the germline V gene, CDR1 is MNHEY and CDR2 is SVGAGI. Deletions cut 8 bases from V and 11 bases from J, with 16 bases between. The CDR3 sequence is 12 residues long. The CDR3 here is CASVLGDTAQHF. The CDR3 DNA sequence: TGTGCCAGCGTGTTAGGGGATACGGCCCAGCATTTT.

The chain employs TRBV11-2 and TRBJ2-1, with 13 bases fitting TRBD2. The CDR3 is 17 amino acids. V was clipped by 4 bases and J by 3 bases; unmatched bases: 6. Germline CDR1 is SGHAT and CDR2 is FQNNGV. The CDR3 DNA reads TGTGCCAGCAGCTCCCCGACTAGCGGGGGGTACTACAATGAGCAGTTCTTC. Protein: CASSSPTSGGYYNEQFF.

The rearrangement joins TRBV6-2 or TRBV6-3 to TRBJ1-5; 12 bases match TRBD1. This CDR3 has 19 amino acids. The V and J ends lost 0 bases and 0 bases, in that order; junction bases with no gene match: 6. In germline, CDR1 is MNHEY, CDR2 SVGEGT. The CDR3 reads CASSYSRDRGPYSNQPQHF. The CDR3 DNA sequence: TGTGCCAGCAGTTACTCACGGGACAGGGGGCCGTATAGCAATCAGCCCCAGCATTTT.

V and J are TRBV6-5 and TRBJ1-1, with D possibly matching TRBD1 (6 bases). The germline V gene has CDR1 MNHEY and CDR2 SVGAGI. V was trimmed by 5 bases and J by 5 bases, leaving 18 bases between them. CDR3 length: 15 residues. DNA of the CDR3: TGTGCCAGCAGTATGGCCTACGGGGGGCGGACTGAAGCTTTCTTT. This gives the protein CASSMAYGGRTEAFF.

This sequence joins TRBV19 and TRBJ2-4; 10 nucleotides align to TRBD1. The CDR3 covers 13 residues. In germline, CDR1 is LNHDA, CDR2 SQIVND (reference sequence). V lost 5 bases and J lost 9; bases outside the gene matches: 4. Here the CDR3 DNA reads TGTGCCAGTAGTCGACAGGGGGCATCCATTCAGTACTTC. It specifies CASSRQGASIQYF.

The CDR3 nucleotides are TGTGCCAGCAGCTTATTTCCAGGAGGGTATGGTACGGGAGTAGAGACCCAGTACTTC. Translation: CASSLFPGGYGTGVETQYF. The chain carries TRBV7-2 and TRBJ2-5; TRBD2 is a possible D gene (6 bases). The germline V gene encodes CDR1 SGHTA and CDR2 FQGNSA. V lost 2 bases and J 4 bases, leaving 26 bases between the germline ends. The CDR3 is 19 amino acids. Looking up the rest from reference TRBV7-2 and TRBJ2-5 gives the full variable domain: GAGVSQSPSNKVTEKGKDVELRCDPISGHTALYWYRQSLGQGLEFLIYFQGNSAPDKSGLPSDRFSAERTGGSVSTLTIQRTQQEDSAVYLCASSLFPGGYGTGVETQYFGPGTRLLVL.

The rearrangement joins TRBV6-5 to TRBJ1-1, with a weak D call TRBD1 (6 bases). The CDR3 is made up of 14 amino acids. V dropped 5 bases and J dropped 8 bases, with 18 bases sitting between them. Germline-derived CDR1 and CDR2 are MNHEY and SVGAGI. The CDR3 coding sequence is TGTGCCAGCAGTACGGACAGAGGAAGGTTCGAAGCTTTCTTT. This codes for CASSTDRGRFEAFF.

The rearrangement joins TRBV7-3 to TRBJ2-3; TRBD2 aligns across 7 bases. The J segment lost 3 bases and the V segment lost 9 bases, leaving 15 bases of the junction unmatched. This CDR3 is built from 16 residues. In germline, CDR1 is SGHTA, CDR2 FQGTGA. CDR3 in amino acids: CASSPNPSRGTDTQYF. DNA of the CDR3: TGTGCCAGTAGCCCCAACCCCTCGCGGGGGACAGATACGCAGTATTTT.

J is TRBJ1-1 and V is TRBV28; 8 bases line up with TRBD1. The ends lost 5 bases at V and 2 bases at J; junction bases unmatched: 7. Germline V lookup: CDR1 MDHEN, CDR2 SYDVKM. CDR3 length equals 15 residues. Here the CDR3 reads CASSPGQGYNTEAFF. The CDR3 nucleotides read TGTGCCAGCAGTCCAGGACAGGGATATAACACTGAAGCTTTCTTT.

A single count supports this clone. This sequence joins TRBV4-2 and TRBJ1-2; 8 bases align to TRBD1. CDR3 length: 13 amino acids. Germline CDR1 is LGHNA and CDR2 is YNFKEQ. The ends lost 3 bases at V and 7 bases at J; junction bases unmatched: 4. The CDR3 bases are TGTGCCAGCAGCCACGCAGGGGGCGTTGGCTACACCTTC. Translation gives CASSHAGGVGYTF.

J is TRBJ1-2 and V is TRBV11-2, with D tentatively TRBD1 (6 bases). Trimming took off 1 base at V and 8 bases at J, with 11 bases between the two ends. The germline V gene has CDR1 SGHAT and CDR2 FQNNGV. The CDR3 is 13 amino acids. The CDR3 is CASSLASGEGYTF. The DNA of the CDR3 is TGTGCCAGCAGCTTAGCTTCAGGGGAGGGCTACACCTTC. The complete variable domain, with remaining parts taken from reference TRBV11-2 and TRBJ1-2, reads EAGVAQSPRYKIIEKRQSVAFWCNPISGHATLYWYQQILGQGPKLLIQFQNNGVVDDSQLPKDRFSAERLKGVDSTLKIQPAKLEDSAVYLCASSLASGEGYTFGSGTRLTVV.

In its sample, this clone was seen once. The rearrangement links TRBV7-2 to TRBJ1-4, with D perhaps TRBD1 (5 bases). The CDR3 spans 13 residues. Germline V CDR1 and CDR2: SGHTA, FQGNSA. Trimming cost V 8 bases and J 4 bases, with 11 bases left between them. The CDR3 bases are TGTGCCAGCCGTCAGGGAAATAATGAAAAACTGTTTTTT. It translates to CASRQGNNEKLFF.

The V gene is TRBV5-4, the J gene TRBJ1-3, with D possibly TRBD1 on 6 matching bases. The V end was cut by 1 base, the J end by 3 bases, with 11 bases between. CDR1 and CDR2 from the germline V gene are SGHNT and YYREEE (reference sequence). This CDR3 contains 15 residues. CDR3 protein: CASSLSGASGNTIYF. The CDR3, as DNA: TGTGCCAGCAGCTTGTCAGGGGCGAGTGGAAACACCATATATTTT.

This rearrangement joins TRBV10-3 to TRBJ2-3; the D gene is possibly TRBD1 (6 bases). The V end was cut by 1 base, the J end by 4 bases, with 15 bases between. Germline V gene sequence: CDR1 ENHRY, CDR2 SYGVKD. The CDR3 is 16 amino acids. The CDR3 sequence is CAISEFRGTTPDTQYF. The CDR3 region has the DNA TGTGCCATCAGTGAGTTTAGGGGGACCACTCCAGATACGCAGTATTTT.

V gene TRBV9 combines with J gene TRBJ2-3; 7 nucleotides align to TRBD2. Germline V gene sequence: CDR1 SGDLS, CDR2 YYNGEE. The V gene end was trimmed by 5 bases and the J gene end by 3 bases; junction bases not matched to a gene: 12. This CDR3 comprises 16 residues. The chain's CDR3 is CASSLITGGGTDTQYF. Written as DNA, the CDR3 is TGTGCCAGCAGTCTGATAACGGGGGGTGGTACAGATACGCAGTATTTT.